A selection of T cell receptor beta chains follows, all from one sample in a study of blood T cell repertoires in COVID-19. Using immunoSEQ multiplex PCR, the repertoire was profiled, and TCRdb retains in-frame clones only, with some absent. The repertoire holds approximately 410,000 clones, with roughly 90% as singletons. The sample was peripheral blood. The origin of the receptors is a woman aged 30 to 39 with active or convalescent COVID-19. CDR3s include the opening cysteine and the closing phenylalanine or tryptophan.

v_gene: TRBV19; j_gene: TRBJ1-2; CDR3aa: CASSIARGGYTF
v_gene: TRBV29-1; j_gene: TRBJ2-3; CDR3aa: CSGDRGATDTQYF
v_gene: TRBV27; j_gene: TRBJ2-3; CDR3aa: CASSSPSRQGAYGDTQYF
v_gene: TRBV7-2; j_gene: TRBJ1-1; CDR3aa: CASSRQGQGTDKAFF
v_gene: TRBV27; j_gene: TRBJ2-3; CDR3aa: CTSSFSRGALTDTQYF
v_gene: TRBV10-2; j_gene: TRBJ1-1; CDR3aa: CAIATGEGTEAFF
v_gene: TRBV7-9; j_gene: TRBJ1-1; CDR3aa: CASTSSPNTEAFF
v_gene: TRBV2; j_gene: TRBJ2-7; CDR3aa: CASSELAGASSYEQYF
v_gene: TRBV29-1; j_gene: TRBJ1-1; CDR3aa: CSVTRAANVNTEAFF
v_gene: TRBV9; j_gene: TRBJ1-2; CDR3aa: CASSGGAGEAYGYTF
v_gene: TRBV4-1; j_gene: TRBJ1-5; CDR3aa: CASSQEGRENQPQHF
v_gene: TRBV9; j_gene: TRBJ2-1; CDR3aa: CASSVADSSYNEQFF
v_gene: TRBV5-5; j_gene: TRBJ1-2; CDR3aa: CASSPPLLDRAWGGYTF
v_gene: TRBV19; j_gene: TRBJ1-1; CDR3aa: CASSRDRGVTEAFF
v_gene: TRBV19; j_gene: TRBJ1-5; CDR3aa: CASSGQGEHQPQHF
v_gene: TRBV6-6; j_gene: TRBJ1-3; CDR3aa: CASIGSSGNTIYF
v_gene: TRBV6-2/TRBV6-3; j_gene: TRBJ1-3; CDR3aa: CASSYAGGSRNTIYF
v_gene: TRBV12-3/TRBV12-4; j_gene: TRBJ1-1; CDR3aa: CASSLGAGRLAFF
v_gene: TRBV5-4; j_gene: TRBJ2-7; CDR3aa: CASSGEEEGNEQYF
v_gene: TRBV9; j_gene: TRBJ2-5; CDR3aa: CASSGTSGGIQETQYF
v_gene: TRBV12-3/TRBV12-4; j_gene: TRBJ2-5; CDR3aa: CASSFFVGETQYF
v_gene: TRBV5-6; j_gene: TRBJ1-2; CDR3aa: CASSFVISEGGYGYTF
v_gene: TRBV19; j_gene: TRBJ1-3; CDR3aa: CASSIQGMVSGNTIYF
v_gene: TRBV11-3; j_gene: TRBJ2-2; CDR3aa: CASSRTGVTGELFF
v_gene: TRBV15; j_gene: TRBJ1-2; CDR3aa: CATSRTGGVYGYTF
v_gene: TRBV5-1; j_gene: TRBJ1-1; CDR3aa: CASSLGVIADRGQGNTEAFF
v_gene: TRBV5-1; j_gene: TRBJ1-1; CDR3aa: CASSLAPAGNTEAFF
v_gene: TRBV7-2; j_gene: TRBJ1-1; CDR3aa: CASRLPGQGAEAFF
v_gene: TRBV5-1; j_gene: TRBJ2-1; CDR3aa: CASSLEVLAGEEQFF
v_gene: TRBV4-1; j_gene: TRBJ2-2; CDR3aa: CASSQEHPVTGELFF
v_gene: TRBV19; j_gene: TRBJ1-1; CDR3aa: CASSIAGATEAFF
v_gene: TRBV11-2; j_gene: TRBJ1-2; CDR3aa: CASTAGGANYGYTF
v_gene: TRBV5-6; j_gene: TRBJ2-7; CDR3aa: CASSPVETGADEQYF
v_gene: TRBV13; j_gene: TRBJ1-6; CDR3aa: CASSSRQGGNNSPLHF
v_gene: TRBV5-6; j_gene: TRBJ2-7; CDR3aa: CASSLGTGGFYEQYF
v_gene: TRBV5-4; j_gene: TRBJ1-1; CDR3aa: CASRGTGGPEAFF
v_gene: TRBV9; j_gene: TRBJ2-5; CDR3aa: CASSAHRGETQYF
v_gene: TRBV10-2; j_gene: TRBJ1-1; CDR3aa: CASTRAGGNTEAFF
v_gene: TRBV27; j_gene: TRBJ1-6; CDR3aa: CASSYIRDRHSPLHF
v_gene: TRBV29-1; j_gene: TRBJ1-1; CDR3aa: CSVESNWHRGRTPEAFF
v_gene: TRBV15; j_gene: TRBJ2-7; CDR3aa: CATSREDYEQYF
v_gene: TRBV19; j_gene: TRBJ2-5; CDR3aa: CASSARLAGAKETQYF
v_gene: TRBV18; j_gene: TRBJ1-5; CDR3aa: CASSPPGNRQSNQPQHF
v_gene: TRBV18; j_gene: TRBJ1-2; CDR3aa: CASSPGTGATGGYTF
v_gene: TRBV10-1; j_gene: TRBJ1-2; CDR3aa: CATQCPRGKTEGYGYTF
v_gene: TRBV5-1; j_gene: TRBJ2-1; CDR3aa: CASSLSAGGGDEQFF
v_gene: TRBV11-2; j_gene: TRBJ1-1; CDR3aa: CASWEQGMAEAFF
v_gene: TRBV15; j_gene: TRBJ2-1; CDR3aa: CATSSSGSSYNEQFF
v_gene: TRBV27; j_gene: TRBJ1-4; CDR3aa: CASSKNPGQLPRATNEKLFF
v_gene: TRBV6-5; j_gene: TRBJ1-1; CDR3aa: CASSFSGLNTEAFF
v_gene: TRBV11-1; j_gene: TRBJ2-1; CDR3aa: CASSPWTSGGNEQFF
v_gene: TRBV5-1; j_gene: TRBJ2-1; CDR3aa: CASSLAEGVNEQFF
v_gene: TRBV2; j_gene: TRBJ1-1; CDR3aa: CASAAGGAPTEAFF
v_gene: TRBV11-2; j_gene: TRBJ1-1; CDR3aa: CASSLIVNTEAFF
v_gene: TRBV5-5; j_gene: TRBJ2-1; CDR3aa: CASSFPSGSYNEQFF
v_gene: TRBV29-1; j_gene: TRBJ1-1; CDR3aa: CSSLRGQNTEAFF
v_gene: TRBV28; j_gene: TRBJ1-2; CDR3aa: CASSPYGVGGARGYTF
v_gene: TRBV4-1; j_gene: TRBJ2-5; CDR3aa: CASSQKGNTIPSQYF
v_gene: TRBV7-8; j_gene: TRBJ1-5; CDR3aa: CASSFQEARNQPQHF
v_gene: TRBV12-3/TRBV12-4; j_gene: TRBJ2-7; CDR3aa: CASRRVGAYEQYF